These T cell receptor beta chains were read from a single sample in a study of blood T cells in healthy people across ages. TCRdb used MiXCR to reprocess the 5' RACE reads, holding one entry per CDR3 protein. Of around 1.5 million distinct CDR3 sequences detected, 59% appear once; the ten largest clones hold 6.5% to 8.5%. The source material was blood. The receptors shown here come from a man in his late teens or twenties in good health. Each CDR3 is given with its conserved first and last residue. The D gene is left open where the match is weak. Expanded clones get a size class; other rows say once, few or many, or leave the size out.

d_call: NA
j_call: TRBJ2-3
v_call: TRBV6-2/TRBV6-3
clone_size: NA
cdr3_aa: CASRSDHNTDTQYF
cdr3_nt: TGTGCCAGCAGATCAGACCATAACACAGATACGCAGTATTTT

d_call: NA
j_call: TRBJ2-1
v_call: TRBV11-2
clone_size: NA
cdr3_aa: CASSSTVYEQFF
cdr3_nt: TGTGCCAGCAGCTCTACGGTTTATGAGCAGTTCTTC

d_call: NA
j_call: TRBJ2-7
v_call: TRBV20-1
clone_size: few
cdr3_aa: CSARVRSSYEQYF
cdr3_nt: TGCAGTGCTAGAGTTCGTAGCTCCTACGAGCAGTACTTC

d_call: NA
j_call: TRBJ1-4
v_call: TRBV20-1
clone_size: NA
cdr3_aa: CSADNIIRNEKLFF
cdr3_nt: TGCAGTGCCGACAACATTATCCGAAATGAAAAACTGTTTTTT

d_call: NA
j_call: TRBJ2-7
v_call: TRBV27
clone_size: NA
cdr3_aa: CASSLGGIREQYF
cdr3_nt: TGTGCCAGCAGTTTGGGTGGGATACGGGAGCAGTACTTC

d_call: TRBD1
j_call: TRBJ1-2
v_call: TRBV20-1
clone_size: once
cdr3_aa: CSASRGRGDGGYTF
cdr3_nt: TGCAGTGCTAGCCGGGGCAGGGGGGACGGTGGCTACACCTTC

d_call: NA
j_call: TRBJ2-3
v_call: TRBV15
clone_size: NA
cdr3_aa: CATSRTLTDTQYF
cdr3_nt: TGTGCCACCAGCAGGACCCTTACAGATACGCAGTATTTT

d_call: NA
j_call: TRBJ2-1
v_call: TRBV7-9
clone_size: NA
cdr3_aa: CASSSVKEGRNEQFF
cdr3_nt: TGTGCCAGCAGCTCCGTAAAGGAGGGAAGAAATGAGCAGTTCTTC

d_call: NA
j_call: TRBJ2-1
v_call: TRBV6-5
clone_size: NA
cdr3_aa: CASSYSLGENEQFF
cdr3_nt: TGTGCCAGCAGTTACTCGCTCGGGGAGAATGAGCAGTTCTTC

d_call: TRBD1
j_call: TRBJ2-1
v_call: TRBV27
clone_size: NA
cdr3_aa: CASSTLKGAGSSYNEQFF
cdr3_nt: TGTGCCAGCAGCACCTTAAAGGGGGCAGGGAGCTCCTACAATGAGCAGTTCTTC

d_call: NA
j_call: TRBJ1-5
v_call: TRBV7-2
clone_size: NA
cdr3_aa: CASSLRGSGNQPQHF
cdr3_nt: TGTGCCAGCAGCTTAAGAGGATCGGGCAATCAGCCCCAGCATTTT

d_call: NA
j_call: TRBJ2-7
v_call: TRBV11-2
clone_size: NA
cdr3_aa: CASSLARTEAYEQYF
cdr3_nt: TGTGCCAGCAGCTTAGCACGGACAGAAGCCTACGAGCAGTACTTC

d_call: TRBD2
j_call: TRBJ2-3
v_call: TRBV7-2
clone_size: NA
cdr3_aa: CASSKLAGDPSTDTQYF
cdr3_nt: TGTGCCAGCAGCAAACTAGCGGGAGATCCTAGCACAGATACGCAGTATTTT

d_call: NA
j_call: TRBJ1-2
v_call: TRBV6-4
clone_size: once
cdr3_aa: CASSDSHRSNYGYTF
cdr3_nt: TGTGCCAGCAGTGACTCACACAGATCAAACTATGGCTACACCTTC

d_call: NA
j_call: TRBJ2-1
v_call: TRBV3-1
clone_size: once
cdr3_aa: CASSQGNVNEQFF
cdr3_nt: TGTGCCAGCAGCCAAGGAAACGTCAATGAGCAGTTCTTC

d_call: NA
j_call: TRBJ1-1
v_call: TRBV20-1
clone_size: NA
cdr3_aa: CSARGASNTEAFF
cdr3_nt: TGCAGTGCTAGAGGGGCCTCGAACACTGAAGCTTTCTTT

d_call: NA
j_call: TRBJ2-7
v_call: TRBV6-1
clone_size: NA
cdr3_aa: CASSESRGAYEQYF
cdr3_nt: TGTGCCAGCAGTGAAAGCAGAGGAGCCTACGAGCAGTACTTC

d_call: NA
j_call: TRBJ2-4
v_call: TRBV7-2
clone_size: NA
cdr3_aa: CASSLKGYIQYF
cdr3_nt: TGTGCCAGCAGCTTAAAGGGTTACATTCAGTACTTC

d_call: NA
j_call: TRBJ2-1
v_call: TRBV11-2
clone_size: NA
cdr3_aa: CASSSVPAAIPNEQFF
cdr3_nt: TGTGCCAGCAGCTCCGTCCCAGCGGCTATACCCAATGAGCAGTTCTTC

d_call: NA
j_call: TRBJ1-2
v_call: TRBV11-2
clone_size: NA
cdr3_aa: CASSLDLWGGYTF
cdr3_nt: TGTGCCAGCAGCTTAGATCTTTGGGGGGGCTACACCTTC

d_call: TRBD1
j_call: TRBJ2-1
v_call: TRBV20-1
clone_size: few
cdr3_aa: CSATPGQSQVYNEQFF
cdr3_nt: TGCAGTGCTACCCCGGGACAGTCGCAGGTCTACAATGAGCAGTTCTTC

d_call: TRBD1
j_call: TRBJ1-1
v_call: TRBV20-1
clone_size: NA
cdr3_aa: CSPRTGIIHTEAFF
cdr3_nt: TGCAGTCCCCGGACAGGAATTATCCACACTGAAGCTTTCTTT

d_call: NA
j_call: TRBJ2-2
v_call: TRBV28
clone_size: NA
cdr3_aa: CASGIAANTGELFF
cdr3_nt: TGTGCCAGCGGGATAGCAGCGAACACCGGGGAGCTGTTTTTT

d_call: TRBD2
j_call: TRBJ2-7
v_call: TRBV29-1
clone_size: NA
cdr3_aa: CSVVDGAGVSYNEQYF
cdr3_nt: TGCAGCGTTGTAGACGGGGCGGGGGTCTCCTACAATGAGCAGTACTTC

d_call: TRBD2
j_call: TRBJ2-7
v_call: TRBV4-2
clone_size: many
cdr3_aa: CASSQDSGGAYEQYF
cdr3_nt: TGTGCCAGCAGCCAAGATAGCGGGGGGGCCTACGAGCAGTACTTC

d_call: NA
j_call: TRBJ1-2
v_call: TRBV20-1
clone_size: NA
cdr3_aa: CSARDGVLHGYNF
cdr3_nt: TGCAGTGCTAGAGATGGCGTACTCCATGGCTACAACTTC

d_call: TRBD1
j_call: TRBJ1-2
v_call: TRBV4-1
clone_size: NA
cdr3_aa: CASSQGEAGGPSGGYTF
cdr3_nt: TGCGCCAGCAGCCAAGGGGAGGCAGGGGGCCCCTCTGGTGGCTACACCTTC

d_call: TRBD1
j_call: TRBJ2-7
v_call: TRBV28
clone_size: once
cdr3_aa: CASSGGQGRFSYEQYF
cdr3_nt: TGTGCCAGCAGTGGGGGACAGGGCCGGTTCTCCTACGAGCAGTACTTC

d_call: TRBD1
j_call: TRBJ1-2
v_call: TRBV18
clone_size: NA
cdr3_aa: CASSPTGQGMGPAYGYTF
cdr3_nt: TGTGCCAGCTCACCGACTGGACAGGGGATGGGGCCTGCCTATGGCTACACCTTC

d_call: NA
j_call: TRBJ2-5
v_call: TRBV29-1
clone_size: few
cdr3_aa: CSVEGAGVYQETQYF
cdr3_nt: TGCAGCGTTGAGGGGGCAGGGGTGTACCAAGAGACCCAGTACTTC

d_call: NA
j_call: TRBJ1-1
v_call: TRBV13
clone_size: NA
cdr3_aa: CASRRPGLNTEAFF
cdr3_nt: TGTGCCAGCAGGCGACCCGGGTTGAACACTGAAGCTTTCTTT

d_call: NA
j_call: TRBJ1-1
v_call: TRBV4-1
clone_size: NA
cdr3_aa: CASSPFTGYNTEAFF
cdr3_nt: TGCGCCAGCAGCCCCTTCACAGGGTACAACACCGAAGCTTTCTTT

d_call: NA
j_call: TRBJ2-5
v_call: TRBV7-2
clone_size: few
cdr3_aa: CASSLVSSPQETQYF
cdr3_nt: TGTGCCAGCAGCTTAGTCAGCTCTCCCCAAGAGACCCAGTACTTC

d_call: TRBD2
j_call: TRBJ2-5
v_call: TRBV3-1
clone_size: once
cdr3_aa: CASSLRLAGSYQETQYF
cdr3_nt: TGTGCCAGCAGCTTAAGACTAGCGGGCAGCTACCAAGAGACCCAGTACTTC

d_call: NA
j_call: TRBJ1-2
v_call: TRBV6-1
clone_size: NA
cdr3_aa: CASAGTYYYGYTF
cdr3_nt: TGTGCCAGTGCCGGGACATACTACTATGGCTACACCTTC